This T cell receptor beta chain was documented in a study of early stage breast cancer tumors. The wider study: Of some 15 invasive breast tumors, around 13 were hormone receptor-positive, HER2-negative.

The V gene's germline CDR1 is SGHVS and CDR2 FQNEAQ. The CDR3 is 14 amino acids. The V and J ends lost 2 bases and 4 bases respectively, with 11 bases between them. Points from the study as a whole: Tumors had about 2.4-fold higher T cell density and higher clonality than adjacent normal breast tissue.

Each sample had two DNA replicates, 0.5 to 0.65 ug blood or approximately 1.5 ug tissue. Profiled with immunoSEQ multiplex PCR; TCRdb holds only in-frame clones, not every one. The sample lists 7,000 to 9,500 clones, roughly two thirds occurring once. Comments on this clone: The antigen remains unidentified.

The chain uses TRBV7-8 and TRBJ1-1; a possible D gene is TRBD1 (5 bases). This clonotype originated in a person between 60 and 69 years old with breast cancer. The material sequenced was normal breast tissue next to the tumor. CDR3 residues: CASSLSQGFTEAFF. In DNA, the CDR3 is TGTGCCAGCAGCTTATCGCAGGGATTCACTGAAGCTTTCTTT.